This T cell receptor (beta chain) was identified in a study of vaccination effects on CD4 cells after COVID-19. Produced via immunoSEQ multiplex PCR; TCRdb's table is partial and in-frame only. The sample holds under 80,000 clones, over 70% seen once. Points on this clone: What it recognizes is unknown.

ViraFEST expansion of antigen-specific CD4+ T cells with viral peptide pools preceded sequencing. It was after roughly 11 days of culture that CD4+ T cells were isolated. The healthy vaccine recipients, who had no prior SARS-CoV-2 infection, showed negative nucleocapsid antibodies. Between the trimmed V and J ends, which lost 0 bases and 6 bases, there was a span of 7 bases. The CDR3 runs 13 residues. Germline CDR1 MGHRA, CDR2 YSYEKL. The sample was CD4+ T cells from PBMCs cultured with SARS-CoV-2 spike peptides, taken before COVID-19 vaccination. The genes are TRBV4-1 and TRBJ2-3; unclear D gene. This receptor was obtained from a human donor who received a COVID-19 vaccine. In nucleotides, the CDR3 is TGCGCCAGCAGCCAAGATCTGGCTGATACGCAGTATTTT. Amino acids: CASSQDLADTQYF.